Listed here is a single T cell receptor beta chain. The V gene lost 1 base and the J gene lost 1 base, with 7 bases spanning the gap. Germline V lookup: CDR1 LGHDT, CDR2 YNNKEL (reference sequence). The CDR3 consists of 14 residues. This sample was included in a study of blood T cell repertoires in COVID-19. Measured with immunoSEQ multiplex PCR; TCRdb has only the in-frame clones, and not every one. The table shows around 280,000 clones, with approximately 90% occurring only once. The clonotype comes from a middle-aged woman who had recovered from COVID-19. This chain connects TRBV3-1 (or the pseudogene TRBV3-2) to TRBJ1-1; tentatively, D is TRBD1 (5 bases). Sequenced sample: PBMCs or T cells enriched from blood (not recorded which). CDR3 DNA sequence: TGTGCCAGCAGCCAAGTCGGACAGAACACTGAAGCTTTCTTT. This translates into CASSQVGQNTEAFF.